These 9 T cell receptor beta chains share one sample of origin, sequenced in a study of blood T cell repertoires in COVID-19. Using immunoSEQ multiplex PCR, the repertoire was profiled, and TCRdb retains in-frame clones only, with some absent. The table has 78,000 or so clones, roughly 84% seen once. The specimen sequenced was peripheral blood. These receptors originate from a woman between 55 and 75 years old with acute or convalescent COVID-19.

J is TRBJ1-6 and V is TRBV21-1. TRBV21-1 is a listed pseudogene. The CDR3 has 17 residues. This CDR3 is CASSKERRVIYNSPLHF. In nucleotides, the CDR3 is TGTGCCAGCAGCAAAGAACGCCGGGTCATCTATAATTCACCCCTCCACTTT.

V and J are TRBV19 and TRBJ2-2, with a tentative D call TRBD2 (6 bases). Trimming left V 2 bases short and J 9 bases short, with 13 bases between. The germline V gene has CDR1 LNHDA and CDR2 SQIVND (reference sequence). CDR3 length: 14 amino acids. The chain's CDR3 is CASSINLAGRELFF. The DNA for the CDR3 is TGTGCCAGTAGTATAAATCTTGCGGGGCGGGAGCTGTTTTTT.

In nucleotides, the CDR3 is TGTGCCACCAGCAGAGCCCAGGGATGGGGCTACACCTTC. Its protein product is CATSRAQGWGYTF. The rearrangement links TRBV15 to TRBJ1-2; D is perhaps TRBD1 (5 bases). The germline V and J ends were trimmed by 1 base and 8 bases, with 11 bases remaining between them. The CDR3 length is 13 residues. Germline loops: CDR1 LNHNV, CDR2 YYDKDF (reference sequence).

The gene calls are TRBV2 and TRBJ1-1; D is unclear. The CDR3 has 12 residues. The V gene lost 4 bases and the J gene lost 5 bases, with 8 bases spanning the gap. Germline CDR1 SNHLY, CDR2 FYNNEI. CDR3 DNA: TGTGCCAGCAGTGGTCCGGTGACTGAAGCTTTCTTT. Protein: CASSGPVTEAFF.

The CDR3 sequence: CASSDFWRGGQRDTQYF. CDR3 DNA: TGTGCCAGCAGTGATTTTTGGCGGGGGGGCCAGAGAGATACGCAGTATTTT. The V gene is TRBV6-1, the J gene TRBJ2-3; 9 bases map to TRBD2. This CDR3 comprises 17 residues. V lost 3 bases to trimming and J lost 5 bases; unmatched junction nucleotides: 12. Germline V lookup: CDR1 MNHNS, CDR2 SASEGT.

The V and J genes are TRBV5-1 and TRBJ2-1; TRBD2 is a possible D gene (6 bases). The CDR3 has 14 amino acids. Germline values: CDR1 SGHRS, CDR2 YFSETQ. The V end lost 4 bases, the J end lost 10 bases, and 18 bases lay between the germline ends. CDR3 region: CASSPSSASSEQFF. CDR3 DNA: TGCGCCAGCAGCCCCTCTAGCGCCTCCAGCGAGCAGTTCTTC.

This chain uses TRBV18 with TRBJ2-2; 7 bases are a match to TRBD1. The germline gives CDR1 KGHSH, CDR2 LQKENI. The CDR3 has 15 residues. After removal of 4 bases from V and 8 bases from J, the junction contained 10 bases not matched to a gene. The CDR3 sequence: CASSRSYQGEGELFF. CDR3 bases: TGTGCCAGCTCACGAAGTTATCAGGGGGAAGGGGAGCTGTTTTTT.

The V and J genes are TRBV29-1 and TRBJ1-2; the D gene is possibly TRBD1 (6 bases). The CDR3 totals 11 residues. Germline V CDR1 and CDR2: SQVTM, ANQGSEA. Trimming removed 5 bases at V and 6 bases at J, with 10 bases between. This chain's CDR3 is CSVLGGNGYTF. The CDR3 DNA reads as TGCAGCGTTTTAGGGGGAAATGGCTACACCTTC.

The gene calls are TRBV5-6 and TRBJ1-2, with TRBD1 identical over 11 bases. V trimming: 4 bases; J trimming: 4 bases; junction bases outside the gene matches: 9. Germline V gene data show CDR1 as SGHDT and CDR2 as YYEEEE. This CDR3 is 16 amino acids long. CDR3 DNA sequence: TGTGCCAGCAGCCTCCGGACAGGGGGCTCGTTCTATGGCTACACCTTC. Protein sequence: CASSLRTGGSFYGYTF.